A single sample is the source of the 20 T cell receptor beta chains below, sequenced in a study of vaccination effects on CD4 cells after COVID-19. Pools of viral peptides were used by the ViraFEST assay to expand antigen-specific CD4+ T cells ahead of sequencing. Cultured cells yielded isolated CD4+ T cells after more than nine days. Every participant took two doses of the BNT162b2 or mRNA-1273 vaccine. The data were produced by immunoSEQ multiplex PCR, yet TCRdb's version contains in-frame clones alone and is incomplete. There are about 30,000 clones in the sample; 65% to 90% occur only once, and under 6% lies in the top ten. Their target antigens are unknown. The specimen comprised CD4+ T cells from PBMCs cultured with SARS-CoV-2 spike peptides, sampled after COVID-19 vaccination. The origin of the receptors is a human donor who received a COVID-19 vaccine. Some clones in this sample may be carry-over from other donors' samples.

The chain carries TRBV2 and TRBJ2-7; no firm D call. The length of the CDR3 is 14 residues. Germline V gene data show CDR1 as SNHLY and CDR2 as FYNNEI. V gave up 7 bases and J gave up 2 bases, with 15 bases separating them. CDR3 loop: CASIRAWPTYEQYV. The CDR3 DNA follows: TGTGCCAGCATAAGGGCTTGGCCAACCTACGAGCAGTACGTC.

CDR3 region: CASSLTSGSTDTQYF. CDR3 DNA sequence: TGTGCCAGCAGTCTGACTAGCGGAAGCACAGATACGCAGTATTTT. V gene TRBV6-4 combines with J gene TRBJ2-3, with 9 positions matching TRBD2. V lost 5 bases to trimming and J lost 0 bases; unmatched junction nucleotides: 3. CDR3 length: 15 residues. The germline V gene encodes CDR1 MRHNA and CDR2 SNTAGT.

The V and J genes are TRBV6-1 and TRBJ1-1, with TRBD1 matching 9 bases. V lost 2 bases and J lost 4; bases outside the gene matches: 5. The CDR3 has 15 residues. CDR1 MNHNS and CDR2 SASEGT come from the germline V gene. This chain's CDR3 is CASSELGTGFTEAFF. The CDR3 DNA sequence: TGTGCCAGCAGTGAACTTGGGACAGGGTTCACTGAAGCTTTCTTT.

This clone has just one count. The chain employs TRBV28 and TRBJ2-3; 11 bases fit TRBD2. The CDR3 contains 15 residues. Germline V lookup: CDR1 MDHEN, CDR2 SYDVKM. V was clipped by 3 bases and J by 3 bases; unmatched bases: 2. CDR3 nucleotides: TGTGCCAGCAGTTTGGCTAGCGGGGGGACAGATACGCAGTATTTT. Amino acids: CASSLASGGTDTQYF.

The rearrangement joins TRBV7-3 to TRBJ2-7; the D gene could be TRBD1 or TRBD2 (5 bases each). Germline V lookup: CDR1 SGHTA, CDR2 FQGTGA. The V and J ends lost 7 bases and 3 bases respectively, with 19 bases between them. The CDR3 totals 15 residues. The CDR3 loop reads CASNSQGDGCYEQYV. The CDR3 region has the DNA TGTGCCAGCAACTCCCAAGGGGACGGATGCTACGAGCAGTACGTC.

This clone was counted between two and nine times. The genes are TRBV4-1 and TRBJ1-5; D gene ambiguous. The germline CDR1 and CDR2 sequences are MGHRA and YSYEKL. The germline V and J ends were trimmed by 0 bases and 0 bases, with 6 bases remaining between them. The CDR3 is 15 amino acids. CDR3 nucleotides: TGCGCCAGCAGCCAAGATCTGGATAGCAATCAGCCCCAGCATTTT. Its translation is CASSQDLDSNQPQHF.

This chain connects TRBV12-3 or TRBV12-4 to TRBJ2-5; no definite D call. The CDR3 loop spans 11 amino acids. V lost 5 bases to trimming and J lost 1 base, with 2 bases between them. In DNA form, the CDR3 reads TGTGCCAGCAGTCCCCAAGAGACCCAGTACTTC. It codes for CASSPQETQYF.

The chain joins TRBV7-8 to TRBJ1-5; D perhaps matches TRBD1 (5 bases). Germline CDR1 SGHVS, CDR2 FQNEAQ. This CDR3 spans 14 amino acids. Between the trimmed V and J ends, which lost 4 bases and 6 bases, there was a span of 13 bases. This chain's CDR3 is CASSSQGRSQPQHF. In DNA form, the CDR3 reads TGTGCCAGCAGCTCCCAGGGAAGGAGTCAGCCCCAGCATTTT.

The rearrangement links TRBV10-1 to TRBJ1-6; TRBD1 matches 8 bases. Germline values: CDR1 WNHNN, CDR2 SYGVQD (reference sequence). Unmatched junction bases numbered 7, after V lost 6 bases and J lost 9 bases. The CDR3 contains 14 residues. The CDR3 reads CASSQTGVASPLHF. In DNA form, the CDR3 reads TGCGCCAGCAGCCAGACAGGGGTGGCTTCACCCCTCCACTTT.

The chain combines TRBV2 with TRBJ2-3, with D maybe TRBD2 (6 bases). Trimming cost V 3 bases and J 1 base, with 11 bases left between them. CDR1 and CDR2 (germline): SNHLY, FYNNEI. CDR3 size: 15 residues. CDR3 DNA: TGTGCCAGCAGTGATTGGGGGGTTGGCACAGATACGCAGTATTTT. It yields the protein CASSDWGVGTDTQYF.

Here the CDR3 DNA reads TGTGCCACCAGTGAACTGCGGGGGGGCCTTGAGACCCAGTACTTC. Protein: CATSELRGGLETQYF. The V and J genes are TRBV24-1 and TRBJ2-5; TRBD2 aligns across 9 bases. There are 15 residues in the CDR3. Germline loops: CDR1 KGHDR, CDR2 SFDVKD. J gave up 5 bases and V 4 bases, and 7 bases lay outside the gene matches.

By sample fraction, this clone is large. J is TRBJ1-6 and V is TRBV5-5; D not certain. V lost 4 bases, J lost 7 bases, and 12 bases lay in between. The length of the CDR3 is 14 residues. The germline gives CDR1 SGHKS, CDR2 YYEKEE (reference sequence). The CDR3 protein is CASSDERNNSPLHF. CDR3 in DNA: TGTGCCAGCAGCGACGAACGGAACAATTCACCCCTCCACTTT.

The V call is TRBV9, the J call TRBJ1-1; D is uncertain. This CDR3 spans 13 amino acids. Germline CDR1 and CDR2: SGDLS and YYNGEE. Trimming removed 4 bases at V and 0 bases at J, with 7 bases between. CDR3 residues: CASSYGMNTEAFF. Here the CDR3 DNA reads TGTGCCAGCAGCTATGGCATGAACACTGAAGCTTTCTTT.

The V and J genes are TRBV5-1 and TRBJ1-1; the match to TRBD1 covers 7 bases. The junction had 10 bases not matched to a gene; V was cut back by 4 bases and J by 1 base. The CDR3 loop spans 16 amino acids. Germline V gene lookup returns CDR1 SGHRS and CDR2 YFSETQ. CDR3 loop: CASSAGQRTSNTEAFF. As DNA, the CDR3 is TGCGCCAGCAGCGCGGGACAGCGAACCTCGAACACTGAAGCTTTCTTT. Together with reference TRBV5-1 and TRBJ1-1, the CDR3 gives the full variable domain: KAGVTQTPRYLIKTRGQQVTLSCSPISGHRSVSWYQQTPGQGLQFLFEYFSETQRNKGNFPGRFSGRQFSNSRSEMNVSTLELGDSALYLCASSAGQRTSNTEAFFGQGTRLTVV.

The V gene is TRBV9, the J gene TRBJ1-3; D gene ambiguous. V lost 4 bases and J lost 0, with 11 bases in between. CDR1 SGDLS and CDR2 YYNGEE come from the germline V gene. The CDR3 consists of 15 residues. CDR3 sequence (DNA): TGTGCCAGCAGCACCCGACCGAGCTCTGGAAACACCATATATTTT. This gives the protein CASSTRPSSGNTIYF.

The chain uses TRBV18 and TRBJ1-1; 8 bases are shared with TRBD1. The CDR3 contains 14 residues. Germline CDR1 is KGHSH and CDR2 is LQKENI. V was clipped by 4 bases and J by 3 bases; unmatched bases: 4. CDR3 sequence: CASSRGTGDTEAFF. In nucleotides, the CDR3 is TGTGCCAGCTCACGCGGGACAGGCGACACTGAAGCTTTCTTT.

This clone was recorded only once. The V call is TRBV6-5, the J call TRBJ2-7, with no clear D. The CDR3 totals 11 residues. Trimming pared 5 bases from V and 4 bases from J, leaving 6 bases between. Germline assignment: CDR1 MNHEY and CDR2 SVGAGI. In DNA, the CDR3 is TGTGCCAGCAGTAACCAATACGAGCAGTACGTC. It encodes CASSNQYEQYV.

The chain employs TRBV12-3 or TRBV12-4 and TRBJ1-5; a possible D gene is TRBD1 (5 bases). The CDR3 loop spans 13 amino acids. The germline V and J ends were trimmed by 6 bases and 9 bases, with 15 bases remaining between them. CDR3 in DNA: TGTGCCAGCAGCCTGACGGCGGGGACGCCCCAGCATTTT. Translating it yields CASSLTAGTPQHF.

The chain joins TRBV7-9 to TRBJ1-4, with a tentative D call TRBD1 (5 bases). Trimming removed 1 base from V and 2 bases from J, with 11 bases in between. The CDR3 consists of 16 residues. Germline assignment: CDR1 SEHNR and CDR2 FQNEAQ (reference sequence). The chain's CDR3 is CASSLGGTGTNEKLFF. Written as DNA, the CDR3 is TGTGCCAGCAGCTTAGGCGGGACGGGCACTAATGAAAAACTGTTTTTT.

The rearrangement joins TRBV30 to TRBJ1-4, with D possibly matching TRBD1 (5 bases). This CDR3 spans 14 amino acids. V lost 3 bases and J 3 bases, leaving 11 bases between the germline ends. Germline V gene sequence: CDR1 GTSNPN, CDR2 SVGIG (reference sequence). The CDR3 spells CAWRPGLSNEKLFF. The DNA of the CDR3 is TGTGCCTGGAGACCGGGACTCTCTAATGAAAAACTGTTTTTT.